The clone carrying this T cell receptor (beta chain) was detected ten times or more. The source of the sample is a study of read filtering for tumor transcriptome and immune sequencing. This library used roughly 400 ng RNA and molecular barcoded adaptors spanning alpha/delta and beta/gamma chains. TCRdb itself ran the reads through MiXCR, one entry per CDR3 protein. The sample lists approximately 58,000 distinct CDR3 sequences; roughly an eighth were seen once. What was sequenced was a population of CD138-negative cells sorted from bone marrow. The clonotype originates from a donor at least 40 years old with multiple myeloma.

CDR3 in DNA: TGTGCCAGCAGTTACTCCAGGATGGGGGGCTACACCTTC. As protein: CASSYSRMGGYTF. V usage is TRBV6-5 and J usage is TRBJ1-2; D gene ambiguous. The V gene's germline CDR1 is MNHEY and CDR2 SVGAGI. This CDR3 is built from 13 residues. Trimming stripped 0 bases from V and 8 bases from J, with 10 bases between.